This T cell receptor beta chain was identified during a study of spatial heterogeneity in lung cancer. The wider study: Consistent detection of more beta-chain than alpha-chain sequences was observed.

TCRdb analysed the 5' RACE reads with MiXCR anew, one entry per CDR3 protein. The sample has 30,000 to 40,000 distinct CDR3 sequences, around 3.3% seen once. Time point described: sample taken at primary tumor resection. Whole RNA, which was extracted from tumor, nontumor lung tissue or frozen PBMC, was sequenced without any cell sorting. This clonotype was picked up many times. Germline-derived CDR1 and CDR2 are MNHEY and SVGAGI. This CDR3 region has 13 residues. Trimming took off 11 bases at V and 4 bases at J, with 16 bases between the two ends. The chain has TRBV6-5 and TRBJ2-3, with D perhaps TRBD1 or TRBD2 (5 bases each). The clonotype was recovered from a male donor with early-stage non-small cell lung cancer. The sequenced sample was normal lung tissue next to the tumor, obtained at surgery. In DNA, the CDR3 is TGTGCCTGTATGAGGGGCGAGGCAGATACGCAGTATTTT. Its protein is CACMRGEADTQYF.